These 18 T cell receptor beta chains share one sample of origin, sequenced in a study of shared clonotypes between healthy human individuals. Clones were sequenced by immunoSEQ multiplex PCR, and TCRdb holds only the in-frame ones, with some missing. In the table there are approximately 1,500,000 clones, 98% of which are singletons. The sequenced material came from naive CD4+ T cells sorted from blood. Subset: CD45RA+ positively selected. The source is a man in his thirties or forties in good health.

The V call is TRBV30, the J call TRBJ2-5; 11 nucleotides agree with TRBD2. This CDR3 has 16 residues. J was trimmed by 4 bases and V by 0 bases; bases with no gene match: 7. Germline V CDR1 and CDR2: GTSNPN, SVGIG (reference sequence). The CDR3: CAWSVYTSGSRETQYF. CDR3 nucleotides: TGTGCCTGGAGTGTGTACACTAGCGGGAGTAGAGAGACCCAGTACTTC.

As regards this clone: This same CDR3 is encoded by further DNA sequences in the sample. The chain employs TRBV28 and TRBJ1-5; 7 nucleotides line up with TRBD1. V was pared by 5 bases and J by 3 bases, with 4 bases of the junction left unmatched. Germline V lookup: CDR1 MDHEN, CDR2 SYDVKM. The CDR3 is 14 amino acids. Here the CDR3 reads CASSLGQDNQPQHF. The CDR3 bases are TGTGCCAGCAGTCTTGGACAGGACAATCAGCCCCAGCATTTT.

The V and J genes are TRBV6-5 and TRBJ2-3, with 9 nucleotides matching TRBD2. The germline V gene has CDR1 MNHEY and CDR2 SVGAGI. The CDR3 runs 15 residues. Trimming at V came to 1 base and at J to 5 bases, leaving 4 bases not matched to a gene. The CDR3 region is CASSYFSGSIDTQYF. The CDR3 region has the DNA TGTGCCAGCAGTTACTTTAGCGGGAGTATAGATACGCAGTATTTT.

The chain is built from TRBV28 and TRBJ1-5; D is perhaps TRBD1 (6 bases). The CDR3 sequence is 13 residues long. The V gene lost 6 bases and the J gene lost 6 bases, with 12 bases spanning the gap. Germline values: CDR1 MDHEN, CDR2 SYDVKM. CDR3 region: CASRQGYRQPQHF. As DNA, the CDR3 is TGTGCCAGCAGACAGGGATACCGTCAGCCCCAGCATTTT.

V and J are TRBV5-4 and TRBJ2-6; 10 nucleotides line up with TRBD2. With 0 bases clipped from V and 0 bases from J, the junction kept 6 bases outside the gene matches. The germline gives CDR1 SGHNT, CDR2 YYREEE (reference sequence). The CDR3 loop spans 19 amino acids. The CDR3 DNA sequence: TGTGCCAGCAGCTTGGGTGGACTAGCGGCCACCTCTGGGGCCAACGTCCTGACTTTC. Translation: CASSLGGLAATSGANVLTF.

V is TRBV18 and J is TRBJ1-5; maybe TRBD1 (5 bases). This CDR3 contains 15 residues. V lost 2 bases to trimming and J lost 7 bases, with 15 bases between them. The germline V gene encodes CDR1 KGHSH and CDR2 LQKENI. CDR3 sequence (DNA): TGTGCCAGCTCACCATTTTCGGGGGAGCAACAGCCCCAGCATTTT. Residues: CASSPFSGEQQPQHF.

The chain is built from TRBV27 and TRBJ2-7; D not certain. CDR3 size: 12 residues. The germline gives CDR1 MNHEY, CDR2 SMNVEV (reference sequence). The V end was cut by 5 bases, the J end by 5 bases, with 10 bases between. The CDR3 protein is CASSPGWHEQYF. DNA for the CDR3: TGTGCCAGCAGTCCCGGATGGCACGAGCAGTACTTC.

The V gene is TRBV14, the J gene TRBJ2-7; D unresolved. V lost 6 bases to trimming and J lost 2 bases, with 11 bases between them. The CDR3 spans 13 residues. The germline gives CDR1 SGHDN, CDR2 FVKESK. Here the CDR3 reads CASSKGLTYEQYF. The CDR3 nucleotides read TGTGCCAGCAGTAAAGGTCTGACCTACGAGCAGTACTTC.

The gene calls are TRBV19 and TRBJ2-1; the D gene is possibly TRBD2 (7 bases). Germline V gene sequence: CDR1 LNHDA, CDR2 SQIVND (reference sequence). CDR3 length: 14 residues. V lost 2 bases and J lost 6, with 11 bases in between. CDR3 bases: TGTGCCAGTAGTATACGGGGGGCAGGCAATGAGCAGTTCTTC. Translating it yields CASSIRGAGNEQFF.

The chain combines TRBV6-6 with TRBJ1-2, with D possibly matching TRBD1 (5 bases). V lost 5 bases and J 4 bases, leaving 5 bases between the germline ends. Germline CDR1 and CDR2: MNHNY and SVGAGI (reference sequence). The CDR3 has 11 amino acids. The DNA of the CDR3 is TGTGCCAGCAGTCAGGGCTATGGCTACACCTTC. Translating gives CASSQGYGYTF.

The chain couples TRBV4-3 to TRBJ2-1, with D hard to call. This CDR3 is built from 12 residues. Trimming pared 1 base from V and 7 bases from J, leaving 5 bases between. CDR1 and CDR2 (germline): LGHNA, YSLEER. The CDR3: CASSQVPNEQFF. CDR3 sequence (DNA): TGCGCCAGCAGCCAAGTTCCTAATGAGCAGTTCTTC.

The chain combines TRBV5-1 with TRBJ2-3; TRBD2 matches at 12 bases. V gave up 0 bases and J gave up 0 bases; unmatched junction bases: 5. Germline CDR1 reads SGHRS; CDR2 reads YFSETQ. The CDR3 contains 18 residues. The CDR3 loop reads CASSLGLAGATSTDTQYF. CDR3 coding DNA: TGCGCCAGCAGCTTGGGACTAGCGGGAGCCACTAGCACAGATACGCAGTATTTT.

The chain employs TRBV18 and TRBJ1-1; perhaps TRBD1 as D (5 bases). There are 15 residues in the CDR3. CDR1 is KGHSH, CDR2 LQKENI, per germline. Trimming removed 1 base from V and 1 base from J, with 10 bases in between. The CDR3 region is CASSPLERGNTEAFF. CDR3 DNA: TGTGCCAGCTCACCACTGGAAAGGGGGAACACTGAAGCTTTCTTT. Full variable domain (missing parts from reference TRBV18 and TRBJ1-1): NAGVMQNPRHLVRRRGQEARLRCSPMKGHSHVYWYRQLPEEGLKFMVYLQKENIIDESGMPKERFSAEFPKEGPSILRIQQVVRGDSAAYFCASSPLERGNTEAFFGQGTRLTVV.

This clone was seen only once. The chain recombines TRBV28 with TRBJ1-2; D is possibly TRBD1 (5 bases). V was trimmed by 5 bases and J by 4 bases, leaving 11 bases between them. This CDR3 has 13 amino acids. Germline V gene lookup returns CDR1 MDHEN and CDR2 SYDVKM. The chain's CDR3 is CASSPGGIYGYTF. The CDR3 coding sequence is TGTGCCAGCAGTCCGGGGGGTATCTATGGCTACACCTTC.

This rearrangement joins TRBV28 to TRBJ1-4; D is undetermined. The CDR3 totals 15 residues. V lost 6 bases and J lost 8, with 19 bases in between. Germline V gives CDR1 MDHEN, CDR2 SYDVKM. The DNA for the CDR3 is TGTGCCAGCAGGCCCCGTGACGGGTCTCGGGAAAAACTGTTTTTT. Its protein is CASRPRDGSREKLFF.

This rearrangement joins TRBV10-2 to TRBJ2-1; D might be TRBD2 (5 bases). V was trimmed by 6 bases and J by 5 bases, leaving 11 bases between them. CDR3 length equals 13 residues. Germline V gene sequence: CDR1 WSHSY, CDR2 SAAADI. CDR3 amino acids: CASREQLDNEQFF. Here the CDR3 DNA reads TGCGCCAGCAGGGAACAACTAGACAATGAGCAGTTCTTC.

This clone was detected only once. V usage is TRBV4-1 and J usage is TRBJ2-1; 9 positions agree with TRBD2. This CDR3 spans 15 amino acids. The junction had 6 bases not matched to a gene; V was cut back by 1 base and J by 8 bases. Germline-derived CDR1 and CDR2 are MGHRA and YSYEKL. CDR3 region: CASSQVGLAIDEQFF. The CDR3 DNA reads TGCGCCAGCAGCCAAGTCGGACTAGCGATCGATGAGCAGTTCTTC.

This chain links TRBV7-2 with TRBJ1-3; D may be TRBD1 (5 bases). Germline lookup yields CDR1 SGHTA and CDR2 FQGNSA. V lost 0 bases and J lost 7, with 10 bases in between. The length of the CDR3 is 14 residues. The CDR3 loop is CASSLARKGNTIYF. The CDR3 DNA sequence: TGTGCCAGCAGCTTAGCGCGAAAGGGGAACACCATATATTTT.